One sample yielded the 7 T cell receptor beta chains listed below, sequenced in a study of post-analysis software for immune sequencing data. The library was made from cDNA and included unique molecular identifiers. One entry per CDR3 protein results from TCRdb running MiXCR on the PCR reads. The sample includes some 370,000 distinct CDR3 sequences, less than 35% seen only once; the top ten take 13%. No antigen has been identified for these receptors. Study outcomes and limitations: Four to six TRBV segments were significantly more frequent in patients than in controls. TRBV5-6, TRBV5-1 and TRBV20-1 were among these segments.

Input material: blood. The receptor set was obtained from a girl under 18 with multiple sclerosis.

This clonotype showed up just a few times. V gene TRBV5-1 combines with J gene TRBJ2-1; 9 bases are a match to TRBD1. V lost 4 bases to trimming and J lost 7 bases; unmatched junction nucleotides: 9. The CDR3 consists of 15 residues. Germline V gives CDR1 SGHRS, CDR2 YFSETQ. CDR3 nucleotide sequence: TGCGCCAGCAGCCTTACAGGGGGCGCGGGGAATGAGCAGTTCTTC. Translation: CASSLTGGAGNEQFF.

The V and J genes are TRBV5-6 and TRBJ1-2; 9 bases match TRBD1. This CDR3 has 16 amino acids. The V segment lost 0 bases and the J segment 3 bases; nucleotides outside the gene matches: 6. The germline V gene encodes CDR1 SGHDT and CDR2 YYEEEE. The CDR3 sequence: CASSLVDRGTHYGYTF. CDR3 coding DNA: TGTGCCAGCAGCTTGGTAGACAGGGGGACTCACTATGGCTACACCTTC. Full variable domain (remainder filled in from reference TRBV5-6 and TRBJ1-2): DAGVTQSPTHLIKTRGQQVTLRCSPKSGHDTVSWYQQALGQGPQFIFQYYEEEERQRGNFPDRFSGHQFPNYSSELNVNALLLGDSALYLCASSLVDRGTHYGYTFGSGTRLTVV.

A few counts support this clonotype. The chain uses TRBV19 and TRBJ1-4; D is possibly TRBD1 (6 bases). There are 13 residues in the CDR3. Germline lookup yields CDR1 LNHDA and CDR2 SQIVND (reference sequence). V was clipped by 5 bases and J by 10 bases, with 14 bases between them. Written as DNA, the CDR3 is TGTGCCAGTAGTGTGGCAGGGGAGGGAAAACTGTTTTTT. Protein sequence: CASSVAGEGKLFF.

The CDR3: CATSRVGSGYTF. In DNA, the CDR3 is TGTGCCACCAGCAGAGTCGGGTCTGGCTACACCTTC. The chain carries TRBV15 and TRBJ1-2; D not certain. The ends were cut back, 1 base at V and 7 bases at J, with 7 bases in the middle. CDR1 LNHNV and CDR2 YYDKDF come from the germline V gene (reference sequence). The CDR3 length is 12 residues.

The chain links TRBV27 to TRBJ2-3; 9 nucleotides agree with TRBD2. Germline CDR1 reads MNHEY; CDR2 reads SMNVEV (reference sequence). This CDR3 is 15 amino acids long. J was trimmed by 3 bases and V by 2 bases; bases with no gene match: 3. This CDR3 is CASSLGTSNTDTQYF. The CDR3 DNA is TGTGCCAGCAGTTTAGGGACTAGCAATACAGATACGCAGTATTTT.

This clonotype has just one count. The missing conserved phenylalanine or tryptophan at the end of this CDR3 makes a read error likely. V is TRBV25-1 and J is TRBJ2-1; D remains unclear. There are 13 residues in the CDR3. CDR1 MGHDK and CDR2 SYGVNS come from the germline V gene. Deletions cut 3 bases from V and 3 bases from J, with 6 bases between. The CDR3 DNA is TGTGCCAGCAGTGATGAATACTACAATGAGCAGTTCTCC. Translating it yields CASSDEYYNEQFS.

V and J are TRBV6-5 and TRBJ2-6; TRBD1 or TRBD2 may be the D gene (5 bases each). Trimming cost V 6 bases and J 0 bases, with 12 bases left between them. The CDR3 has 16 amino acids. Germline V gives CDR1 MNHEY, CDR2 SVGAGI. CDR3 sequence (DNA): TGTGCCAGCAGGAGGGGATTGAACTCTGGGGCCAACGTCCTGACTTTC. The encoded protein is CASRRGLNSGANVLTF.